The T cell receptor (beta chain) described here comes from a study of PD-1 blockade in classical Hodgkin lymphoma. Study-level results: Initiation of nivolumab under 1 year after ASCT led to exclusion of patients. Repertoire difference causes, possibly disease activity or prior therapy, remain undefined. Patients newly diagnosed and complete responders had comparable baseline diversity.

Patients all relapsed after autologous stem cell transplantation, and there was variation in brentuximab vedotin exposure. As concerns this clone: Its antigen is not identified.

The CDR3 runs 15 residues. The germline gives CDR1 SEHNR, CDR2 FQNEAQ (reference sequence). V shed 1 base and J shed 6 bases, with 13 bases lying between them. The data were produced by immunoSEQ multiplex PCR, yet TCRdb's version contains in-frame clones alone and is incomplete. This sample has roughly 56,000 clones, with 88% found just once. The sequences come from peripheral blood mononuclear cells (PBMCs), collected before the second cycle of nivolumab. This sequence joins TRBV7-9 and TRBJ1-5, with D unresolved. The TCR originated in a human donor with classical Hodgkin lymphoma. CDR3 amino acids: CASSLDGVSGQPQHF. In DNA, the CDR3 is TGTGCCAGCAGCTTAGATGGGGTGTCGGGTCAGCCCCAGCATTTT.